Shown below are 20 T cell receptor beta chains from a single sample sequenced in a study of cytomegalovirus exposure and HLA in healthy donors. Amplification used 60 Vbeta primers and 13 Jbeta primers. Measured with immunoSEQ multiplex PCR; TCRdb has only the in-frame clones, and not every one. The sample has 250,000 or so clones, about nine tenths seen once. Source material: PBMCs. These receptor sequences come from a girl aged 2 to 9 in good health and CMV-seronegative.

The chain recombines TRBV2 with TRBJ1-6, with 9 nucleotides matching TRBD1. The CDR3 covers 14 residues. V lost 6 bases to trimming and J lost 14 bases; unmatched junction nucleotides: 11. CDR1 is SNHLY, CDR2 FYNNEI, per germline. The CDR3: CASRPGTGLSALHF. CDR3 sequence (DNA): TGTGCCAGCAGGCCCGGGACAGGGCTTTCGGCCCTCCACTTT.

This clone was seen only a few times. V usage is TRBV5-5 and J usage is TRBJ2-6; 9 nucleotides match TRBD1. The CDR3 spans 16 residues. Looked up from germline, CDR1 is SGHKS and CDR2 is YYEKEE (reference sequence). V lost 1 base to trimming and J lost 4 bases; unmatched junction nucleotides: 3. The CDR3 DNA sequence: TGTGCCAGCAGCTTGACAGGGGGCACCGGGGCCAACGTCCTGACTTTC. Protein: CASSLTGGTGANVLTF.

The chain links TRBV28 to TRBJ1-2, with D perhaps matching TRBD1 (5 bases). In germline, CDR1 is MDHEN, CDR2 SYDVKM. This CDR3 comprises 13 residues. Trimming removed 7 bases at V and 4 bases at J, with 13 bases between. The chain's CDR3 is CASKVGGSYGYTF. In DNA, the CDR3 is TGTGCCAGCAAGGTTGGGGGGAGCTATGGCTACACCTTC.

V usage is TRBV10-3 and J usage is TRBJ2-2, with a tentative D call TRBD2 (6 bases). The CDR3 totals 19 residues. The germline V and J ends were trimmed by 0 bases and 4 bases, with 21 bases remaining between them. CDR1 is ENHRY and CDR2 is SYGVKD in the germline V gene. CDR3 nucleotide sequence: TGTGCCATCAGTGAGTCGAAAGTTGTAGTAGCGGACCCCACCGGGGAGCTGTTTTTT. Translation gives CAISESKVVVADPTGELFF.

This rearrangement joins TRBV5-4 to TRBJ2-7, with TRBD2 identical over 8 bases. CDR3 length: 13 amino acids. Germline CDR1 and CDR2: SGHNT and YYREEE (reference sequence). Germline trimming cut 4 bases from V and 3 bases from J; bases unmatched to any gene: 3. This chain's CDR3 is CASSTGTSYEQYF. Written as DNA, the CDR3 is TGTGCCAGCAGCACCGGGACTAGCTACGAGCAGTACTTC.

The CDR3 is CASSLGTGGVEQYF. As DNA, the CDR3 is TGTGCCAGCAGCTTAGGGACAGGGGGCGTCGAGCAGTACTTC. The chain employs TRBV13 and TRBJ2-7; 10 bases are a match to TRBD1. The CDR3 spans 14 residues. From germline, CDR1 is PRHDT and CDR2 FYEKMQ (reference sequence). The V gene end was trimmed by 0 bases and the J gene end by 6 bases; junction bases not matched to a gene: 2. Full variable domain (missing parts from reference TRBV13 and TRBJ2-7): AAGVIQSPRHLIKEKRETATLKCYPIPRHDTVYWYQQGPGQDPQFLISFYEKMQSDKGSIPDRFSAQQFSDYHSELNMSSLELGDSALYFCASSLGTGGVEQYFGPGTRLTVT.

The V gene is TRBV2, the J gene TRBJ1-1; D is possibly TRBD1 (5 bases). The CDR3 totals 14 residues. The germline gives CDR1 SNHLY, CDR2 FYNNEI. The V gene lost 5 bases and the J gene lost 5 bases, with 15 bases spanning the gap. CDR3 sequence: CASSNAGLSTEAFF. DNA for the CDR3: TGTGCCAGCAGTAACGCAGGGTTAAGTACTGAAGCTTTCTTT. The variable domain in full, with the rest retrieved from reference TRBV2 and TRBJ1-1, is EPEVTQTPSHQVTQMGQEVILRCVPISNHLYFYWYRQILGQKVEFLVSFYNNEISEKSEIFDDQFSVERPDGSNFTLKIRSTKLEDSAMYFCASSNAGLSTEAFFGQGTRLTVV.

The chain joins TRBV28 to TRBJ1-3, with 7 bases identical to TRBD1. Losses at the gene ends were 7 bases for V and 2 bases for J; bases not matched to a gene: 8. Germline CDR1 MDHEN, CDR2 SYDVKM. This CDR3 is 15 amino acids long. This CDR3 reads CASIVYTGAGNTIYF. CDR3 nucleotides: TGTGCCAGCATTGTATATACAGGGGCTGGAAACACCATATATTTT.

This chain links TRBV28 with TRBJ1-2; D perhaps matches TRBD1 (5 bases). From germline, CDR1 is MDHEN and CDR2 SYDVKM. The CDR3 loop spans 14 amino acids. Trimming took off 3 bases at V and 2 bases at J, with 10 bases between the two ends. The DNA for the CDR3 is TGTGCCAGCAGTTTGTCGACAGCGAACTATGGCTACACCTTC. Amino acids: CASSLSTANYGYTF.

There are a few counts of this clone. This sequence joins TRBV15 and TRBJ2-7; 7 bases match TRBD2. Germline loops: CDR1 LNHNV, CDR2 YYDKDF (reference sequence). The junction had 13 bases not matched to a gene; V was cut back by 0 bases and J by 5 bases. The CDR3 spans 17 residues. The chain's CDR3 is CATSRDTEGGDIDEQYF. DNA of the CDR3: TGTGCCACCAGCAGAGATACCGAGGGAGGGGATATCGACGAGCAGTACTTC.

The V gene is TRBV15, the J gene TRBJ2-3, with 9 bases identical to TRBD2. This CDR3 has 13 residues. With V trimmed by 10 bases and J by 3 bases, 5 bases remained unmatched. Germline assignment: CDR1 LNHNV and CDR2 YYDKDF (reference sequence). The CDR3 DNA follows: TGTGCCAGCGGGGGGGCGAATACAGATACGCAGTATTTT. It yields the protein CASGGANTDTQYF.

The chain combines TRBV10-2 with TRBJ2-7; TRBD2 is a possible D gene (5 bases). The ends were cut back, 4 bases at V and 4 bases at J, with 20 bases in the middle. Germline V lookup: CDR1 WSHSY, CDR2 SAAADI. The CDR3 is 16 residues long. CDR3 amino acids: CASSAGRPTEGYEQYF. As DNA, the CDR3 is TGCGCCAGCAGTGCAGGCAGGCCTACCGAGGGTTACGAGCAGTACTTC.

This clone was seen just once. The CDR3 region has the DNA TGTGCCAGCAGCCCCGGGGAGCGACCCTCTGGAAACACCATATATTTT. Amino acids: CASSPGERPSGNTIYF. The V call is TRBV5-4, the J call TRBJ1-3, with D unclear. The CDR3 is made up of 16 amino acids. Per the germline V gene, CDR1 is SGHNT and CDR2 is YYREEE (reference sequence). V dropped 4 bases and J dropped 0 bases, with 14 bases sitting between them.

The genes are TRBV2 and TRBJ1-2; possible D gene TRBD1, 5 bases. The CDR3 runs 15 residues. Germline-derived CDR1 and CDR2 are SNHLY and FYNNEI. V was pared by 6 bases and J by 0 bases, with 14 bases between. CDR3 sequence (DNA): TGTGCCAGCAGCCTCTCCACAGGAGCTAACTATGGCTACACCTTC. Its translation is CASSLSTGANYGYTF.

This chain joins TRBV6-5 and TRBJ2-7; weak D call: TRBD1 (5 bases). Deletions cut 6 bases from V and 3 bases from J, with 9 bases between. The CDR3 loop spans 12 amino acids. Germline V lookup: CDR1 MNHEY, CDR2 SVGAGI. CDR3 nucleotides: TGTGCCAGCAGCACAGGAAACTACGAGCAGTACTTC. Translated: CASSTGNYEQYF.

The chain has TRBV23-1 and TRBJ1-1; D may be TRBD1 (6 bases). TRBV23-1 is noted as an ORF with a role that remains uncertain. The CDR3 runs to 18 residues. Trimming took off 4 bases at V and 1 base at J, with 22 bases between the two ends. In DNA form, the CDR3 reads TGCGCCAGCAGTCCCGCAGAAACGGCAGGGGATAGGAACACTGAAGCTTTCTTT. Translation gives CASSPAETAGDRNTEAFF.

CDR3 nucleotides: TGTGCCAGCAGCTTAGGGCGGGGTAATGAGCAGTTCTTC. Encoded protein: CASSLGRGNEQFF. The rearrangement joins TRBV11-2 to TRBJ2-1; D possibly corresponds to TRBD2 (6 bases). Trimming removed 1 base at V and 7 bases at J, with 8 bases between. Germline-derived CDR1 and CDR2 are SGHAT and FQNNGV. CDR3 length equals 13 residues.

The rearrangement joins TRBV7-9 to TRBJ2-7; TRBD2 might be the D (6 bases). V dropped 3 bases and J dropped 7 bases, with 19 bases sitting between them. Per germline, CDR1 SEHNR and CDR2 FQNEAQ (reference sequence). This CDR3 spans 15 amino acids. CDR3 coding DNA: TGTGCCAGCAGCTTGGAGGGCAACCTCCAAAAAGAGCAGTACTTC. It encodes CASSLEGNLQKEQYF.

The chain links TRBV18 to TRBJ2-7, with a possible D match to TRBD1 (5 bases). V shed 4 bases and J shed 0 bases, with 7 bases lying between them. CDR3 length: 13 residues. CDR1 and CDR2 from the germline V gene are KGHSH and LQKENI. Written as DNA, the CDR3 is TGTGCCAGCTCACTAGGACACTCCTACGAGCAGTACTTC. Residues: CASSLGHSYEQYF.

The chain carries TRBV28 and TRBJ1-2; 7 bases map to TRBD1. The germline V gene has CDR1 MDHEN and CDR2 SYDVKM. The length of the CDR3 is 17 residues. With V trimmed by 4 bases and J by 0 bases, 11 bases remained unmatched. The CDR3 is CASSSYPTGLPNYGYTF. The CDR3 DNA is TGTGCCAGCAGTTCTTATCCGACAGGGCTCCCTAACTATGGCTACACCTTC.